This T cell receptor beta chain was captured by sequencing in a study of cytomegalovirus exposure and HLA in healthy donors. Separate from the roughly 670-subject first cohort, the 120-subject validation cohort was the one that the donors belonged to. The assay was immunoSEQ multiplex PCR, and TCRdb's table has in-frame clones only and misses some. The sample has roughly 250,000 clones; around 88% are singletons. Sequenced input: PBMCs. The source is a woman aged 25 to 39 in good health and CMV-seropositive.

The CDR3 loop is CASSLDLSGRKADTQYF. The CDR3 DNA reads TGTGCCAGCAGCTTAGATTTAAGCGGGAGGAAGGCAGATACGCAGTATTTT. The rearrangement links TRBV11-2 to TRBJ2-3; 9 bases are a match to TRBD2. The germline V gene has CDR1 SGHAT and CDR2 FQNNGV. The CDR3 spans 17 residues. V gave up 0 bases and J gave up 4 bases; unmatched junction bases: 8.